One and the same sample provided the 20 T cell receptor beta chains below, sequenced in a study of vaccination and CD4 T cells after COVID-19. Antigen specificity for these receptors is unknown. The Oncomine TCR Beta short-read assay was what sequenced the DNA obtained from cultured CD4+ T cells. A single record per CDR3 protein comes from TCRdb applying MiXCR to the PCR reads. The sample records around 10,000 distinct CDR3 sequences, about 61% being singletons. As for treatment: approximately 11-day PBMC culture with coronavirus spike peptide pools or control peptides (ViraFEST assay). Source material: CD4+ T cells from blood, cultured in vitro. Every receptor here comes from a human donor who had recovered from COVID-19.

This chain links TRBV2 with TRBJ1-3, with D hard to call. The CDR3 is 15 amino acids. V was trimmed by 2 bases and J by 4 bases, leaving 12 bases between them. CDR1 and CDR2 from the germline V gene are SNHLY and FYNNEI. CDR3 coding DNA: TGTGCCAGCAGTGAAATTGCGCAGCCCGGAAACACCATATATTTT. Its translation: CASSEIAQPGNTIYF.

This clonotype was detected once. The chain combines TRBV20-1 with TRBJ2-3; D unresolved. Looked up from germline, CDR1 is DFQATT and CDR2 is SNEGSKA (reference sequence). The CDR3 extends over 14 amino acids. V gave up 1 base and J gave up 2 bases, with 10 bases separating them. In DNA, the CDR3 is TGCAGTGCTAGAGGTAACTTCGACACAGATACGCAGTATTTT. Translated: CSARGNFDTDTQYF.

This clonotype was detected a few times. This chain joins TRBV7-2 and TRBJ1-5, with 7 bases aligning to TRBD1. The CDR3 spans 15 residues. Germline lookup yields CDR1 SGHTA and CDR2 FQGNSA. V shed 5 bases, J shed 5 bases, and the junction held 9 bases outside the gene matches. The CDR3 DNA reads as TGTGCCAGCAGCACCCGACAGGGTTGGGATCAGCCCCAGCATTTT. It is translated as CASSTRQGWDQPQHF. The entire variable domain, with the rest obtained from reference TRBV7-2 and TRBJ1-5, is as follows: GAGVSQSPSNKVTEKGKDVELRCDPISGHTALYWYRQSLGQGLEFLIYFQGNSAPDKSGLPSDRFSAERTGGSVSTLTIQRTQQEDSAVYLCASSTRQGWDQPQHFGDGTRLSIL.

This clonotype was detected only a few times. The genes are TRBV20-1 and TRBJ1-1; D is possibly TRBD1 (6 bases). The CDR3 is 14 residues long. V was pared by 0 bases and J by 4 bases, with 12 bases between. CDR1 and CDR2 from the germline V gene are DFQATT and SNEGSKA (reference sequence). This CDR3 is CSARDLNRATEAFF. For the CDR3, the DNA is TGCAGTGCTAGAGACCTTAACAGGGCCACTGAAGCTTTCTTT.

The rearrangement uses TRBV7-9 and TRBJ1-6; the D gene is possibly TRBD1 (6 bases). V lost 5 bases and J 0 bases, leaving 14 bases between the germline ends. This CDR3 has 17 amino acids. Per germline, CDR1 SEHNR and CDR2 FQNEAQ (reference sequence). In nucleotides, the CDR3 is TGTGCCAGCAGCGTCACAGGGTTTGTCTCCTATAATTCACCCCTCCACTTT. Residues: CASSVTGFVSYNSPLHF.

The chain is built from TRBV7-9 and TRBJ1-4; TRBD1 aligns across 7 bases. The CDR3 totals 14 residues. V was pared by 5 bases and J by 10 bases, with 10 bases of the junction left unmatched. Per germline, CDR1 SEHNR and CDR2 FQNEAQ (reference sequence). This chain's CDR3 is CASSLGQSFGKLFF. The CDR3 DNA is TGTGCCAGCAGCCTGGGACAGAGTTTTGGAAAACTGTTTTTT.

This clonotype came up a few times. The rearrangement joins TRBV5-1 to TRBJ2-7, with TRBD1 identical over 8 bases. V lost 3 bases and J lost 5; bases outside the gene matches: 7. The germline V gene encodes CDR1 SGHRS and CDR2 YFSETQ. This CDR3 region has 14 residues. The CDR3 DNA follows: TGCGCCAGCAGCTGGCCGGGACAGGAAGACGAGCAGTACTTC. It is translated as CASSWPGQEDEQYF.

This chain links TRBV19 with TRBJ1-5, with a possible D match to TRBD1 (5 bases). CDR3 length equals 15 residues. The germline V and J ends were trimmed by 0 bases and 5 bases, with 11 bases remaining between them. Looked up from germline, CDR1 is LNHDA and CDR2 is SQIVND (reference sequence). The CDR3 bases are TGTGCCAGTAGTATAGATAGGGACGGTTATCAGCCCCAGCATTTT. Translation gives CASSIDRDGYQPQHF.

The chain recombines TRBV6-2 or TRBV6-3 with TRBJ2-2; no clear D gene. The V gene lost 10 bases and the J gene lost 6 bases, with 9 bases spanning the gap. Germline V CDR1 and CDR2: MNHEY, SVGEGT. The CDR3 loop spans 11 amino acids. CDR3 residues: CATFQSGELFF. The CDR3 DNA reads as TGTGCCACCTTTCAATCCGGGGAGCTGTTTTTT.

Concerning this clonotype itself: At one end, the junction sequence differs from germline, possibly due to a read error. The CDR3 bases are TGTGCCAGCGCGGAGACAGGGAACATCCAGTACTTC. This gives the protein CASAETGNIQYF. The chain employs TRBV6-2 or TRBV6-3 and TRBJ2-4; TRBD1 matches 7 bases. CDR1 is MNHEY and CDR2 is SVGEGT in the germline V gene. The CDR3 spans 12 residues.

The chain recombines TRBV6-2 or TRBV6-3 with TRBJ1-1; 7 bases are shared with TRBD1. Germline lookup yields CDR1 MNHEY and CDR2 SVGEGT. Losses at the gene ends were 5 bases for V and 5 bases for J; bases not matched to a gene: 8. This CDR3 spans 14 amino acids. In DNA, the CDR3 is TGTGCCAGCAGTAGACAGGGTCCTATGACTGAAGCTTTCTTT. Its translation is CASSRQGPMTEAFF.

This clonotype has only a few counts. The V and J genes are TRBV19 and TRBJ1-1; D is ambiguous. CDR1 is LNHDA and CDR2 is SQIVND in the germline V gene (reference sequence). This CDR3 has 13 amino acids. V shed 3 bases and J shed 3 bases, with 8 bases lying between them. The CDR3 sequence: CASSIRSYTEAFF. Here the CDR3 DNA reads TGTGCCAGTAGTATCAGGTCCTACACTGAAGCTTTCTTT.

This clonotype was counted between two and nine times. V usage is TRBV6-5 and J usage is TRBJ1-4; weak D call: TRBD1 (6 bases). CDR3 length equals 15 residues. Trimming left V 2 bases short and J 6 bases short, with 13 bases between. Per the germline V gene, CDR1 is MNHEY and CDR2 is SVGAGI. The CDR3 DNA sequence: TGTGCCAGCAGTTACAGTGACAGGAGATATGAAAAACTGTTTTTT. Translating gives CASSYSDRRYEKLFF.

This clonotype came up a few times. This chain uses TRBV19 with TRBJ1-1, with TRBD1 matching 7 bases. Looked up from germline, CDR1 is LNHDA and CDR2 is SQIVND (reference sequence). The trim removed 0 bases at V and 3 bases at J, leaving 10 bases unmatched. This CDR3 has 17 amino acids. CDR3 amino acids: CASSIDGRRGRDTEAFF. CDR3 sequence (DNA): TGTGCCAGTAGTATAGACGGGAGAAGGGGGCGGGACACTGAAGCTTTCTTT.

Comments on this clonotype: The conserved phenylalanine or tryptophan normally closing the CDR3 is absent here, so this likely arose from a read error. The CDR3 reads CASSLDGRHNYGYTL. The CDR3 region has the DNA TGTGCCAGCAGCTTAGATGGCAGGCATAACTATGGCTACACCCTC. The chain carries TRBV7-9 and TRBJ1-2, with D hard to call. The CDR3 contains 15 residues. V was trimmed by 1 base and J by 1 base, leaving 10 bases between them. The germline V gene has CDR1 SEHNR and CDR2 FQNEAQ (reference sequence).

A few counts support this clonotype. The chain is built from TRBV28 and TRBJ1-2; D might be TRBD1 (6 bases). V lost 1 base to trimming and J lost 4 bases, with 13 bases between them. The CDR3 is 15 amino acids. Looked up from germline, CDR1 is MDHEN and CDR2 is SYDVKM. This CDR3 reads CASSLFYRASYGYTF. The CDR3 DNA reads TGTGCCAGCAGTTTATTTTACAGGGCTTCCTATGGCTACACCTTC.

The CDR3 reads CAISPGIGSGAPSLDTQYF. The CDR3 coding sequence is TGTGCCATCAGTCCAGGGATTGGGAGTGGCGCTCCCTCTTTGGATACGCAGTATTTT. The rearrangement joins TRBV10-3 to TRBJ2-3; D may match TRBD1 or TRBD2 (5 bases each). The V and J ends lost 5 bases and 6 bases respectively, with 30 bases between them. Per germline, CDR1 ENHRY and CDR2 SYGVKD. The CDR3 has 19 amino acids.

This chain links TRBV12-3 or TRBV12-4 with TRBJ1-3; D is unresolved. The germline V and J ends were trimmed by 7 bases and 1 base, with 14 bases remaining between them. There are 15 residues in the CDR3. Here the CDR3 reads CASTPQGISGNTIYF. The DNA for the CDR3 is TGTGCCAGCACTCCCCAAGGAATTTCTGGAAACACCATATATTTT.

This clonotype was picked up a small number of times. The chain employs TRBV7-9 and TRBJ2-5, with D unclear. The CDR3 is 13 amino acids. Trimming cost V 1 base and J 4 bases, with 7 bases left between them. CDR1 SEHNR and CDR2 FQNEAQ come from the germline V gene (reference sequence). The CDR3 DNA is TGTGCCAGCAGCTTAGTGGGCGGAGAGACCCAGTACTTC. This sequence encodes CASSLVGGETQYF.

This rearrangement joins TRBV2 to TRBJ1-2; 10 nucleotides line up with TRBD1. CDR1 is SNHLY, CDR2 FYNNEI, per germline. This CDR3 region has 15 residues. V was clipped by 7 bases and J by 4 bases; unmatched bases: 9. The CDR3 region is CASTSGQGVGYGYTF. CDR3 bases: TGTGCCAGCACCTCAGGACAGGGGGTGGGCTATGGCTACACCTTC.